This entry concerns a single TCR beta chain. Its cognate antigen is unknown. This sample is drawn from a study of T cell repertoires in cytomegalovirus infection. The wider study: CMV infection plus the matching HLA type was flagged by public TCR beta signatures. Study-wide results and limits: Summed public TCR beta family frequency identified CMV carriers bearing the relevant HLA. Clonotype analysis showed dominance of the ex vivo response by HLA-C-restricted CMV-specific TCR beta clonotypes.

The CDR3 runs to 12 residues. V was pared by 4 bases and J by 2 bases, with 8 bases between. CDR1 and CDR2 (germline): SQVTM, ANQGSEA. One entry per CDR3 protein, called by TCRdb with MiXCR from the reads. The sample carries some 300,000 distinct CDR3 sequences, roughly 13% recorded once. The chain joins TRBV29-1 to TRBJ1-2; perhaps TRBD1 as D (5 bases). The TCR comes from a human donor in good health (CMV status not recorded). Some clones in this sample may be carry-over from other donors' samples. The sequenced sample was PBMCs. The CDR3 nucleotides read TGCAGCGTTGTTCGGGGGAACTATGGCTACACCTTC. This translates into CSVVRGNYGYTF. The full variable domain, rest sourced from reference TRBV29-1 and TRBJ1-2, is SAVISQKPSRDICQRGTSLTIQCQVDSQVTMMFWYRQQPGQSLTLIATANQGSEATYESGFVIDKFPISRPNLTFSTLTVSNMSPEDSSIYLCSVVRGNYGYTFGSGTRLTVV.